A single TCR beta chain is shown here with its context. Its antigen remains unidentified. These data are taken from a study of vaccination and CD4 T cells after COVID-19. Whole-study context: The post-COVID sampling time was a median about 13 weeks after diagnosis, ranging from 35 to 161. The authors sampled a few convalescent patients on day 14 and on days 161 to 241 post-vaccination.

Time point denoted: late sampling 161 to 241 days after vaccination in a few convalescent patients. Treatment: roughly 10-day PBMC culture with coronavirus spike peptide pools or control peptides (ViraFEST assay). Positive PCR tests dated from March to December 2020, predating US Alpha, Beta and Delta variants. CD4+ T cells that had been cultured provided DNA sequenced with the Oncomine TCR Beta short-read assay. TCRdb independently ran MiXCR on the PCR reads; one entry per CDR3 protein. The sample yields tens of thousands of distinct CDR3 sequences, about half seen once. Trimming removed 3 bases at V and 4 bases at J, with 25 bases between. This CDR3 comprises 18 residues. Germline V lookup: CDR1 DFQATT, CDR2 SNEGSKA (reference sequence).

The receptor comes from a human donor who had recovered from COVID-19. Sequencing was performed on CD4+ T cells from blood, cultured in vitro, taken about 7 months after SARS-CoV-2 vaccination. This chain links TRBV20-1 with TRBJ2-1; D is uncertain. The CDR3 region has the DNA TGCAGTGCTAGTGACTCTACCGCCGGCCGCACCCGATACAATGAGCAGTTCTTC. Translating it yields CSASDSTAGRTRYNEQFF.